The T cell receptor beta chain under discussion was sequenced for a study of CD8 T cells in Susac syndrome. The junction had 4 bases not matched to a gene; V was cut back by 7 bases and J by 4 bases. Germline assignment: CDR1 MNHEY and CDR2 SVGAGI. This CDR3 has 13 amino acids. CD8+ and CD4+ T cells from blood underwent TCR beta sequencing. As concerns this clonotype: Antigen unknown.

Study-wide results and caveats: The study admitted that it had a relatively small number of individuals in its TCR sequencing and HLA analysis.

Random hexamers were used to reverse transcribe the RNA input (about 0.5 to 1 ug). Amplification of TCR beta CDR3 was carried out by immunoSEQ multiplex PCR, which covered 54 Vbeta and 13 Jbeta segments. In TCRdb, the immunoSEQ multiplex PCR reads were re-called with MiXCR into one record per CDR3 protein. The sample contains 250,000 to 350,000 distinct CDR3 sequences, about 90% of which appear only once. This receptor was taken from a human donor with multiple sclerosis. The V gene is TRBV6-5, the J gene TRBJ1-2, with 9 positions matching TRBD1. Material for sequencing was CD4+ T cells from PBMCs. DNA of the CDR3: TGTGCCAGCAAAAGGGACAGGGTCTATGGCTACACCTTC. As protein: CASKRDRVYGYTF.